This is a list of T cell receptor beta chains from one sample in a study of T cells after yellow fever vaccination. TCRdb analysed the 5' RACE reads with MiXCR anew, one entry per CDR3 protein. The sample lists under 200,000 distinct CDR3 sequences, less than 9% seen once, with approximately 2.5% in the top ten. Source: CD4+ T cells sorted from PBMCs, taken 5 to 6 days after the first yellow fever vaccination. All receptors come from a man aged 18 to 30 who received the YFV17D yellow fever vaccine. The CDR3 runs from the conserved cysteine through the conserved F or W. A D gene is named only where the DNA matches it firmly. Expanded clones are given a class, and other clones once, few, many or no size at all.

CDR3 length	D gene	V gene	J gene	clone size	CDR3 DNA	CDR3 protein
14	.	TRBV18	TRBJ2-3	many	TGTGCCAGCTCGGAGGGGGGATACTCCCCTACGCAGTATTTT	CASSEGGYSPTQYF
14	.	TRBV6-5	TRBJ2-5	few	TGTGCCAGCAGTTACCCCGGGACAAAAGAGACCCAGTACTTC	CASSYPGTKETQYF
15	TRBD1	TRBV6-2/TRBV6-3	TRBJ2-4	many	TGTGCCAGCAGTTACACGGAGACAGGGTCGGACATTCAGTACTTC	CASSYTETGSDIQYF
16	TRBD2	TRBV5-1	TRBJ2-3	many	TGCGCCAGCAGCCTGGGAGGCGGGGGGAGCACAGATACGCAGTATTTT	CASSLGGGGSTDTQYF
16	.	TRBV20-1	TRBJ2-2	many	TGCAGTGCTAGAGATCCGAGGGAAGGACTTACCGGGGAGCTGTTTTTT	CSARDPREGLTGELFF
14	.	TRBV10-3	TRBJ2-2	many	TGTGCCATCACGCAATCACGGAACACCGGGGAGCTGTTTTTT	CAITQSRNTGELFF
15	TRBD2	TRBV5-1	TRBJ2-1	few	TGCGCCAGCAGCGCTGGACTAGCGGAAGATAGTGAGCAGTTCTTC	CASSAGLAEDSEQFF
14	.	TRBV12-3/TRBV12-4	TRBJ1-5	.	TGTGCCAGCAGCTGGGACCAAAGGCGTCCGCCCCAGCATTTT	CASSWDQRRPPQHF
13	.	TRBV12-3/TRBV12-4	TRBJ1-1	many	TGTGCCAGCAGTTTTCGGAGAGACACTGAAGCTTTCTTT	CASSFRRDTEAFF
14	.	TRBV28	TRBJ1-6	many	TGTGCCAGCAGTTTATTCAGGGTTGGCTCACCCCTCCACTTT	CASSLFRVGSPLHF
13	TRBD1	TRBV20-1	TRBJ1-2	many	TGCAGTGCCTATTTGGACAGGGCCTATGGCTACACCTTC	CSAYLDRAYGYTF
12	.	TRBV14	TRBJ1-2	.	TGTGCCAGCAGCCAAGACAGGGCTGGCTACACCTTC	CASSQDRAGYTF
17	.	TRBV15	TRBJ2-6	.	TGTGCCACCAGCCGAAATCTGGACAGATCTGGGGCCAACGTCCTGACTTTC	CATSRNLDRSGANVLTF
14	.	TRBV12-3/TRBV12-4	TRBJ2-2	many	TGTGCCAGCAGTTTACGACCTAACACCGGGGAGCTGTTTTTT	CASSLRPNTGELFF